This T cell receptor (beta chain) was documented in a study of T cell repertoires in cytomegalovirus infection. The overall study: Based on public TCR beta signatures, there were indications of CMV infection and of a matching HLA type. General study findings and limits: The cumulative frequency of public TCR beta families distinguished individuals who carried CMV together with the relevant HLA. It was HLA-C-restricted CMV-specific TCR beta clonotypes that dominated the response ex vivo.

In TCRdb, the reads were re-called with MiXCR into one record per CDR3 protein. The sample yields more than 400,000 distinct CDR3 sequences, 26% seen once. In the case of this clonotype: Its cognate antigen is unknown.

The clonotype originates from a human donor in good health (CMV status not recorded). Some clones in this sample may be carry-over from other donors' samples. The specimen sequenced was PBMCs.

DNA for the CDR3: TGTGCCACCAGCAGAGAGGCGACTAGCGGGAGCACAGATACGCAGTATTTT. This codes for CATSREATSGSTDTQYF. The chain links TRBV15 to TRBJ2-3, with 10 bases that match TRBD2. The CDR3 extends over 17 amino acids. V lost 0 bases and J lost 0; bases outside the gene matches: 3. The germline V gene has CDR1 LNHNV and CDR2 YYDKDF (reference sequence). Supplemented by reference TRBV15 and TRBJ2-3, the full variable domain reads DAMVIQNPRYQVTQFGKPVTLSCSQTLNHNVMYWYQQKSSQAPKLLFHYYDKDFNNEADTPDNFQSRRPNTSFCFLDIRSPGLGDTAMYLCATSREATSGSTDTQYFGPGTRLTVL.